The sequence of this T cell receptor beta chain was determined in a study of T cells in Graves' hyperthyroidism and ophthalmopathy. The TCR beta CDR3 regions underwent amplification using RNA transcripts as the source. RT-PCR in the first round (using the HTBI primer set) targeted the TCR CDR3. One entry per CDR3 protein, called by TCRdb with MiXCR from the multiplex PCR reads. The data hold hundreds of thousands of distinct CDR3 sequences, with approximately 14% observed a single time. CDR3 length: 12 amino acids. The V gene's germline CDR1 is DFQATT and CDR2 SNEGSKA (reference sequence). V lost 5 bases to trimming and J lost 6 bases, with 12 bases between them. This clonotype was found many times.

This sequence was found in a woman younger than 30 with Graves' hyperthyroidism. The chain couples TRBV20-1 to TRBJ2-3, with a weak D call TRBD1 (5 bases). The material sequenced was blood. The CDR3 region is CSAEGVLDTQYF. CDR3 in DNA: TGCAGTGCTGAAGGGGTGTTGGATACGCAGTATTTT.